This T cell receptor beta chain was retrieved from a study of shared clonotypes between healthy human individuals. A remark on this clone: Its antigen is not known.

The assay was carried out at the deep level. Sequencing used immunoSEQ multiplex PCR; TCRdb keeps in-frame clones, though not all of them. The sample carries nearly 750,000 clones, approximately 72% recorded once. The CDR3 sequence is 13 residues long. Germline V CDR1 and CDR2: WNHNN, SYGVQD (reference sequence). V lost 4 bases and J 7 bases, leaving 11 bases between the germline ends. Study results and caveats: Clonotype sharing among donors likely depends on sequencing depth. Generation probabilities were higher for clonotypes shared across all four sorted-subset donors than for unshared ones. For sorted subsets, rarefaction showed incomplete sequencing despite large depth.

This sequence joins TRBV10-1 and TRBJ2-1; D gene uncertain. This clonotype was sampled from a woman in her thirties in good health. The specimen sequenced was memory CD4+ T cells sorted from blood. Described subset: CD45RA-negative fraction. The CDR3 DNA sequence: TGCGCCAGCAGTGGGGATAGGAGAAATGAGCAGTTCTTC. Translation: CASSGDRRNEQFF.